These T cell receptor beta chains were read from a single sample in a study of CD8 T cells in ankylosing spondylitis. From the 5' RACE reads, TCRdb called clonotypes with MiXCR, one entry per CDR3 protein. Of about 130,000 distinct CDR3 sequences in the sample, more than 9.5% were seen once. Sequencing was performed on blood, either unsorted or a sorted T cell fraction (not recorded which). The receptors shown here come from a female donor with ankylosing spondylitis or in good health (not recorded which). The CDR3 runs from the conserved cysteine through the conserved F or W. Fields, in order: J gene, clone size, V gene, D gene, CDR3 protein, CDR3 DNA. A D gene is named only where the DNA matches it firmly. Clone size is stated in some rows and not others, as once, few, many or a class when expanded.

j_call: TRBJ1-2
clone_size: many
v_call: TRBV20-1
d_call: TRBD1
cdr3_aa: CSASVKGAGYGYTF
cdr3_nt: TGCAGTGCTAGCGTTAAGGGGGCCGGGTATGGCTACACCTTC

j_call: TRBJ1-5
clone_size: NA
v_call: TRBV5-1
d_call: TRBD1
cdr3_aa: CASRPTGDSNQPQHF
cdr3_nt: TGCGCCAGCAGGCCGACAGGGGATAGCAATCAGCCCCAGCATTTT

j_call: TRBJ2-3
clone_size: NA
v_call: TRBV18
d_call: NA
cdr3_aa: CASSPLGGPGTDTQYF
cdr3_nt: TGTGCCAGCTCACCACTAGGAGGGCCGGGCACAGATACGCAGTATTTT

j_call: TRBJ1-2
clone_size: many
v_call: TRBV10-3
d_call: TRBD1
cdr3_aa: CAISAPGQGTHGYTF
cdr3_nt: TGTGCCATCAGTGCCCCCGGACAGGGGACCCATGGCTACACCTTC

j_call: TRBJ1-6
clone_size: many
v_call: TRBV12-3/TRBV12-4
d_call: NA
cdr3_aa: CASSSWATGRNSPLHF
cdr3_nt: TGTGCCAGCAGTTCATGGGCCACAGGTCGTAATTCACCCCTCCACTTT

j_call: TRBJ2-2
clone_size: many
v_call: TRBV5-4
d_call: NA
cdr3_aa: CASSNLGQNTGELFF
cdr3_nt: TGTGCCAGCTCAAACCTGGGGCAAAACACCGGGGAGCTGTTTTTT

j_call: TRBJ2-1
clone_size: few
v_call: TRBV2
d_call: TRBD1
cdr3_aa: CASSSDRASYNEQFF
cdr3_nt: TGTGCCAGCAGTTCGGACAGGGCCTCCTACAATGAGCAGTTCTTC

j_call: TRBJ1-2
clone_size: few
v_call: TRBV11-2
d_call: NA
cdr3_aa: CASSLAGDGGYTF
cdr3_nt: TGTGCCAGCAGCTTAGCCGGGGACGGTGGCTACACCTTC

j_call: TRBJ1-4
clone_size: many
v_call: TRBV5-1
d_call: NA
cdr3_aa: CASRETATNEKLFF
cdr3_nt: TGCGCCAGCAGGGAGACTGCAACTAATGAAAAACTGTTTTTT

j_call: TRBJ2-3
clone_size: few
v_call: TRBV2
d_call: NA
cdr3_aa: CASSEWVQSKVSDTQYF
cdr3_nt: TGTGCCAGCAGTGAATGGGTCCAATCCAAGGTGTCTGATACGCAGTATTTT

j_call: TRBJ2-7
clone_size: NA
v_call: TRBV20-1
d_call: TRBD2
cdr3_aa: CSASGVLAAYEQYF
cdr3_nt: TGCAGTGCTAGCGGGGTACTAGCGGCCTACGAGCAGTACTTC

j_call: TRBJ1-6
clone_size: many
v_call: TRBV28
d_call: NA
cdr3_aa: CASSLSGQNNSPLHF
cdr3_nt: TGTGCCAGCAGTCTCTCTGGGCAGAATAATTCACCCCTCCACTTT

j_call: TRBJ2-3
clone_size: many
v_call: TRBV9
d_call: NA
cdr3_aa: CASSGPTDTQYF
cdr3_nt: TGTGCCAGCAGCGGACCCACAGATACGCAGTATTTT

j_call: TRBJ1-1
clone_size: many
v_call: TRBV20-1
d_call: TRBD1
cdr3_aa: CSAEQGAFEAFF
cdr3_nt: TGCAGTGCTGAACAGGGGGCATTTGAAGCTTTCTTT

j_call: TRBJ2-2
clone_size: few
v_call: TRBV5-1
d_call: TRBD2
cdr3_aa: CASTDGGNGELFF
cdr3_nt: TGCGCCAGCACGGACGGGGGGAACGGGGAGCTGTTTTTT

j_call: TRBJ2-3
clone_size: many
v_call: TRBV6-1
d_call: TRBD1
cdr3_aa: CASSEGQGVGTQYF
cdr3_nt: TGTGCCAGCAGTGAAGGACAGGGGGTAGGAACGCAGTATTTT

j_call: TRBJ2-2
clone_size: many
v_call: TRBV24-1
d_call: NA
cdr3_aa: CATSDLQRGIQPGELFF
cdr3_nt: TGTGCCACCAGTGATTTGCAAAGGGGGATACAACCCGGGGAGCTGTTTTTT

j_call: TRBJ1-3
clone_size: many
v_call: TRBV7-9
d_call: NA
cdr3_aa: CASSPWTGQAGNTIYF
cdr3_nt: TGTGCCAGCAGCCCCTGGACGGGCCAGGCTGGAAACACCATATATTTT

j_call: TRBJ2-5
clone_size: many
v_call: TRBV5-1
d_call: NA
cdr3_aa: CASSWAGATQETQYF
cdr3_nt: TGCGCCAGCAGCTGGGCCGGGGCAACTCAAGAGACCCAGTACTTC

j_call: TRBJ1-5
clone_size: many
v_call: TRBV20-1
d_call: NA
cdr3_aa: CSAAYLNSNQPQHF
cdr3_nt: TGCAGTGCTGCCTACCTGAATAGCAATCAGCCCCAGCATTTT

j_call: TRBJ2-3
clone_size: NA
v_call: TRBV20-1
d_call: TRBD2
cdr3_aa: CSAPFRGVIDTQYF
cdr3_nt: TGCAGTGCCCCATTCCGGGGGGTTATAGATACGCAGTATTTT

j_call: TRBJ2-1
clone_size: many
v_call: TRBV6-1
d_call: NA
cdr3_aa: CASSRGESVHNEQFF
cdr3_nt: TGTGCCAGCAGCCGAGGGGAGAGCGTGCACAATGAGCAGTTCTTC

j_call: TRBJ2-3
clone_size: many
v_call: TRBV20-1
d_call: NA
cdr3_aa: CSASPRGRGSNKDTQYF
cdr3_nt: TGCAGTGCTAGTCCCCGGGGGCGCGGGAGTAATAAAGATACGCAGTATTTT

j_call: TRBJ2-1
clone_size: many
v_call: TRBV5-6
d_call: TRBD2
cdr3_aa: CASSFYSGRGNEQFF
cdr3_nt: TGTGCCAGCAGTTTTTATAGCGGGAGAGGCAATGAGCAGTTCTTC

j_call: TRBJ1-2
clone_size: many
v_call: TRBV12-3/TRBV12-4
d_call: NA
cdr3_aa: CASRAVYGYTF
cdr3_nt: TGTGCCAGCAGGGCAGTCTATGGCTACACCTTC

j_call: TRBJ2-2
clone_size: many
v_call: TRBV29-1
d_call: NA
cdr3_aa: CSVYFGELFF
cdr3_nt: TGCAGCGTTTACTTCGGGGAGCTGTTTTTT

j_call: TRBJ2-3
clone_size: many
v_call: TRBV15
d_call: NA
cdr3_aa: CATSRDGGHYTDTQYF
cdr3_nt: TGTGCCACCAGCAGAGATGGGGGACACTACACAGATACGCAGTATTTT

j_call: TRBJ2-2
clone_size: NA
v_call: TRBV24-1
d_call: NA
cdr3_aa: CATSDRGSNPHRELFF
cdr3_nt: TGTGCCACCAGTGATCGCGGCAGTAACCCCCACCGGGAGCTGTTTTTT

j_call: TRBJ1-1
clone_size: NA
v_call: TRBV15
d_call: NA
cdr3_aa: CATRGVGLTTEAFF
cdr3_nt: TGTGCCACCAGGGGAGTGGGGCTTACCACTGAAGCTTTCTTT

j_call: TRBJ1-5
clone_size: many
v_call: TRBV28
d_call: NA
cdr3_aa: CASSTPTLGPQHF
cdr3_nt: TGTGCCAGCAGCACTCCGACCCTGGGGCCCCAGCATTTT

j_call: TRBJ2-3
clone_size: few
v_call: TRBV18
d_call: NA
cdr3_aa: CASSPFAGSLQTDTQYF
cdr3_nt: TGTGCCAGCTCACCCTTCGCCGGGAGCTTGCAGACAGATACGCAGTATTTT

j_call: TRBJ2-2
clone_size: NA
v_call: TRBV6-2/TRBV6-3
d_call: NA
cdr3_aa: CASLYGTTNTGELFF
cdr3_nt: TGTGCCAGCCTTTACGGGACGACGAACACCGGGGAGCTGTTTTTT

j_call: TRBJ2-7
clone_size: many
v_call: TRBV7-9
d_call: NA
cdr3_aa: CASSLTLGPLEQYF
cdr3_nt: TGTGCCAGCAGCTTAACGTTAGGACCCTTGGAGCAGTACTTC

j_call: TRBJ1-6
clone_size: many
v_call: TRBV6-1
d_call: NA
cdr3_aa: CASSEAGDNSPLHF
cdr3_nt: TGTGCCAGCAGTGAAGCAGGGGATAATTCACCCCTCCACTTT

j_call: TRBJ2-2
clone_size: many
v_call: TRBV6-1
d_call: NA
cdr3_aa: CASRTPLATNTGELFF
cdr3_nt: TGTGCCAGCAGGACCCCCCTAGCGACGAACACCGGGGAGCTGTTTTTT

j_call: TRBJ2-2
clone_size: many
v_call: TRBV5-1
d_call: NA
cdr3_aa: CASSLDGARSGELFF
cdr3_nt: TGCGCCAGCAGCTTGGATGGGGCCAGGTCCGGGGAGCTGTTTTTT

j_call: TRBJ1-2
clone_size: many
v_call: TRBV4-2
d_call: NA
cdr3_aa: CASSQGSDANYGYTF
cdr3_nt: TGTGCCAGCAGCCAAGGGTCAGACGCCAACTATGGCTACACCTTC

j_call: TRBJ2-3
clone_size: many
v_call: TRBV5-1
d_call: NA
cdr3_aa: CASTDDHTQYF
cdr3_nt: TGCGCCAGCACCGATGATCATACGCAGTATTTT